This TCR beta chain emerged from a study of T cell responses to AZD1222 COVID-19 vaccine. V lost 5 bases and J lost 7, with 15 bases in between. The CDR3 loop spans 14 amino acids. Germline CDR1 and CDR2: MDHEN and SYDVKM. This clone appeared once. What it binds is not known. Clones were read by immunoSEQ multiplex PCR, and TCRdb kept only the in-frame ones, dropping some. The sample lists about 190,000 clones, 85% to 95% occurring once. General study findings and limits: The sample set comprised mostly white British donors with more females, and clonal diversity was possibly underestimated. Spike-specific TCR breadth and depth both grew after two AZD1222 doses.

The chain is built from TRBV28 and TRBJ1-5; D remains ambiguous. The receptor was isolated from an adult in good health. The material sequenced was peripheral blood, taken on day 0 of AZD1222 vaccination. DNA of the CDR3: TGTGCCAGCAGTCTCTCTACACACCTCCAGCCCCAGCATTTT. Protein sequence: CASSLSTHLQPQHF.